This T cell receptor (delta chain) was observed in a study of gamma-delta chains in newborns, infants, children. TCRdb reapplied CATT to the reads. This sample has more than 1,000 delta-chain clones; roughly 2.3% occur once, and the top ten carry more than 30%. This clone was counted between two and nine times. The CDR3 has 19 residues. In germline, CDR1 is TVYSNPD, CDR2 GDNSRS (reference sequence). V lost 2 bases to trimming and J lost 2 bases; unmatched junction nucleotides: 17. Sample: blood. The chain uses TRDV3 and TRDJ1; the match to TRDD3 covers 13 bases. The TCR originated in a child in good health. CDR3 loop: CAFLFRTQNWGIRTDKLIF. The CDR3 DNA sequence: TGTGCCTTTTTATTCCGGACACAGAACTGGGGGATACGAACCGATAAACTCATCTTT.